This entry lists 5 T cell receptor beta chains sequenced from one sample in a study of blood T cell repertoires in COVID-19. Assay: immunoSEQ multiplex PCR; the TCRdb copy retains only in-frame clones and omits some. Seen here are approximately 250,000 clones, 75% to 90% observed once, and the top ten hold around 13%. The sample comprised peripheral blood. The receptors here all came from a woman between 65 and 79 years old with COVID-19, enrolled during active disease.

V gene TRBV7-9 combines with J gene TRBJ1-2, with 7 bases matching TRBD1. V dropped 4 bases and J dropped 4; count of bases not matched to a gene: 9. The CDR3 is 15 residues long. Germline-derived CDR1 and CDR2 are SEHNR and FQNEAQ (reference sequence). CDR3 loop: CASSSRQGRFYGYTF. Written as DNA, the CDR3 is TGTGCCAGCAGCTCACGACAGGGCAGATTCTATGGCTACACCTTC.

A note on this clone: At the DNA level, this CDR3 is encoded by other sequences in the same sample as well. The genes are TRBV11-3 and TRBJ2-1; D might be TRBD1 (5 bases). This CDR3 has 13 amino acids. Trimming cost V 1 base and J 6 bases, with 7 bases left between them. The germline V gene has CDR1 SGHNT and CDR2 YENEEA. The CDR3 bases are TGTGCCAGCAGCTTAGGGCAGGGCAATGAGCAGTTCTTC. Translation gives CASSLGQGNEQFF.

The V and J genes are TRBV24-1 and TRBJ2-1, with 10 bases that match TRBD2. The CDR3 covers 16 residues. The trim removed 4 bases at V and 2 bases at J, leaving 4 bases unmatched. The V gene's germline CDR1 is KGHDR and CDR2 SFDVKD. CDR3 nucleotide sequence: TGTGCCACCAGTGACCCCAGCGGGGGGGCCTACAATGAGCAGTTCTTC. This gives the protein CATSDPSGGAYNEQFF.

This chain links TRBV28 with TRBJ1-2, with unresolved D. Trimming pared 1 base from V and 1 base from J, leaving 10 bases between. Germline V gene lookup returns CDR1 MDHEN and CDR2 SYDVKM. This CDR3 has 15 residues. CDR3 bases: TGTGCCAGCAGTTTATTTTCACAGAATAACTATGGCTACACCTTC. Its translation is CASSLFSQNNYGYTF.

The CDR3: CASSWAGNTEAFF. The CDR3 DNA is TGTGCCAGTAGTTGGGCGGGGAACACTGAAGCTTTCTTT. The V and J genes are TRBV19 and TRBJ1-1; D not resolved. V was shortened by 5 bases and J by 1 base, with 8 bases between the two germline ends. The CDR3 has 13 residues. Germline CDR1 LNHDA, CDR2 SQIVND (reference sequence).